The 23 T cell receptor beta chains in this list originate from one sample, sequenced in a study of Ad26.COV2.S vaccination and SARS-CoV-2 variants. The data were produced by immunoSEQ multiplex PCR, yet TCRdb's version contains in-frame clones alone and is incomplete. The sample includes 300,000 to 350,000 clones, 80% to 90% seen only once; the top ten take approximately 11%. The treatment here: about 20 received Ad26.COV2.S at low or high dose, single or two shots; several received placebo; per-sample allocation not given. Sample collection was performed on day 63 after the first vaccine or placebo injection. Sequenced material: peripheral blood, taken in a trial of Ad26.COV2.S vaccine versus placebo. The receptors shown here come from a person aged 18-65 years who received the Ad26.COV2.S COVID-19 vaccine or a placebo.

This chain joins TRBV6-5 and TRBJ2-7, with 9 bases matching TRBD1. Per germline, CDR1 MNHEY and CDR2 SVGAGI. The CDR3 is 15 amino acids. The trim removed 7 bases at V and 5 bases at J, leaving 12 bases unmatched. CDR3 sequence: CASTYLGQGTNEQYF. The CDR3 coding sequence is TGTGCCAGCACCTATTTGGGACAGGGAACGAACGAGCAGTACTTC.

Here the CDR3 reads CASTRGGLSQPQHF. DNA of the CDR3: TGTGCCAGTACCCGCGGGGGGTTAAGTCAGCCCCAGCATTTT. The chain recombines TRBV19 with TRBJ1-5; D perhaps matches TRBD1 (5 bases). The length of the CDR3 is 14 residues. Trimming pared 7 bases from V and 6 bases from J, leaving 16 bases between. Per the germline V gene, CDR1 is LNHDA and CDR2 is SQIVND (reference sequence).

The chain uses TRBV5-6 and TRBJ1-2; the D gene is possibly TRBD1 (6 bases). With 3 bases removed from V and 8 bases from J, the gap between germline ends came to 20 bases. From germline, CDR1 is SGHDT and CDR2 YYEEEE. CDR3 size: 15 residues. DNA of the CDR3: TGTGCCAGCAGCTCATACAGGGCCTACCTAGAGGGCTACACCTTC. Translation gives CASSSYRAYLEGYTF.

This chain uses TRBV6-2 or TRBV6-3 with TRBJ2-1; D gene ambiguous. Germline values: CDR1 MNHEY, CDR2 SVGEGT. This CDR3 comprises 12 residues. With 2 bases removed from V and 10 bases from J, the gap between germline ends came to 9 bases. The CDR3 DNA follows: TGTGCCAGCAGTTACCCCGCCGTCGAGCAGTTCTTC. Residues: CASSYPAVEQFF.

This chain joins TRBV6-1 and TRBJ2-7; D is undetermined. Germline V gene data show CDR1 as MNHNS and CDR2 as SASEGT. This CDR3 is 15 amino acids long. V was trimmed by 0 bases and J by 4 bases, leaving 13 bases between them. In DNA form, the CDR3 reads TGTGCCAGCAGTGAAGCGCAGGTTGCCGGTTACGAGCAGTACTTC. Translation gives CASSEAQVAGYEQYF.

The V gene is TRBV5-5, the J gene TRBJ1-2; 7 positions agree with TRBD1. The V segment lost 4 bases and the J segment 0 bases; nucleotides outside the gene matches: 3. The CDR3 runs to 14 residues. Germline V gene lookup returns CDR1 SGHKS and CDR2 YYEKEE (reference sequence). CDR3 coding DNA: TGTGCCAGCAGCCAGACAGGGCCTAACTATGGCTACACCTTC. It specifies CASSQTGPNYGYTF.

The chain joins TRBV18 to TRBJ1-4; D not resolved. Trimming stripped 2 bases from V and 8 bases from J, with 12 bases between. This CDR3 is built from 14 residues. Germline values: CDR1 KGHSH, CDR2 LQKENI. This CDR3 is CASSPAGPREKLFF. In DNA, the CDR3 is TGTGCCAGCTCACCAGCGGGCCCGAGAGAAAAACTGTTTTTT.

This chain links TRBV19 with TRBJ1-4; 9 nucleotides agree with TRBD1. The length of the CDR3 is 17 residues. The ends lost 5 bases at V and 4 bases at J; junction bases unmatched: 11. CDR1 and CDR2 (germline): LNHDA, SQIVND (reference sequence). In DNA, the CDR3 is TGTGCCAGTAGTCCCTCCCGGGACAGGGCTAGTAATGAAAAACTGTTTTTT. It encodes CASSPSRDRASNEKLFF. Full variable domain (missing parts from reference TRBV19 and TRBJ1-4): DGGITQSPKYLFRKEGQNVTLSCEQNLNHDAMYWYRQDPGQGLRLIYYSQIVNDFQKGDIAEGYSVSREKKESFPLTVTSAQKNPTAFYLCASSPSRDRASNEKLFFGSGTQLSVL.

The genes are TRBV7-3 and TRBJ2-5; TRBD2 matches at 14 bases. The germline CDR1 and CDR2 sequences are SGHTA and FQGTGA. V gave up 1 base and J gave up 1 base; unmatched junction bases: 14. The CDR3 extends over 21 amino acids. CDR3 DNA: TGTGCCAGCAGCTTAAAGGGGACTAGCGGGAGTAACCACTATTCCCAAGAGACCCAGTACTTC. Protein product: CASSLKGTSGSNHYSQETQYF.

The rearrangement uses TRBV6-2 or TRBV6-3 and TRBJ2-1, with 9 positions matching TRBD2. CDR1 MNHEY and CDR2 SVGEGT come from the germline V gene. This CDR3 contains 18 residues. The V and J ends lost 0 bases and 5 bases, in that order; junction bases with no gene match: 11. CDR3 nucleotide sequence: TGTGCCAGCAGTTACTCGACTTACGCGGGGGGGCCCCACAATGAGCAGTTCTTC. Protein sequence: CASSYSTYAGGPHNEQFF.

This rearrangement joins TRBV7-2 to TRBJ2-7; the D is unclear. CDR3 length: 14 amino acids. Per germline, CDR1 SGHTA and CDR2 FQGNSA. Trimming stripped 5 bases from V and 6 bases from J, with 17 bases between. DNA of the CDR3: TGTGCCAGCAGCACACCCCTGGGGTTCGGCGAGCAGTACTTC. Its translation is CASSTPLGFGEQYF.

V gene TRBV4-1 combines with J gene TRBJ1-5; maybe TRBD1 (6 bases). The CDR3 is made up of 15 amino acids. The V gene's germline CDR1 is MGHRA and CDR2 YSYEKL. Between the trimmed V and J ends, which lost 2 bases and 4 bases, there was a span of 12 bases. CDR3 protein: CASSQYVTGNQPQHF. CDR3 nucleotide sequence: TGCGCCAGCAGCCAATATGTGACAGGAAATCAGCCCCAGCATTTT.

V usage is TRBV5-4 and J usage is TRBJ1-2; D is undetermined. The length of the CDR3 is 14 residues. The ends were cut back, 0 bases at V and 4 bases at J, with 10 bases in the middle. The V gene's germline CDR1 is SGHNT and CDR2 YYREEE (reference sequence). CDR3 DNA sequence: TGTGCCAGCAGCTTGGATGTCGCTACCTATGGCTACACCTTC. Translated: CASSLDVATYGYTF.

This chain connects TRBV28 to TRBJ1-2; D unclear. Germline CDR1 and CDR2: MDHEN and SYDVKM. The CDR3 contains 13 residues. V was shortened by 6 bases and J by 2 bases, with 10 bases between the two germline ends. The CDR3 coding sequence is TGTGCCAGCAGGCAATCGGGGAACTATGGCTACACCTTC. This gives the protein CASRQSGNYGYTF.

The chain employs TRBV7-2 and TRBJ2-3; a weak D match, TRBD2 (6 bases). Trimming removed 3 bases from V and 8 bases from J, with 12 bases in between. Germline CDR1 SGHTA, CDR2 FQGNSA. This CDR3 comprises 13 residues. Here the CDR3 DNA reads TGTGCCAGCAGCTTCGGGGTAGCGGCTACGCAGTATTTT. Its protein product is CASSFGVAATQYF. Full variable domain (outside the CDR3, taken from reference TRBV7-2 and TRBJ2-3): GAGVSQSPSNKVTEKGKDVELRCDPISGHTALYWYRQSLGQGLEFLIYFQGNSAPDKSGLPSDRFSAERTGGSVSTLTIQRTQQEDSAVYLCASSFGVAATQYFGPGTRLTVL.

The chain recombines TRBV11-2 with TRBJ2-7, with D unresolved. CDR3 size: 13 residues. The V gene's germline CDR1 is SGHAT and CDR2 FQNNGV. The V end was cut by 2 bases, the J end by 5 bases, with 10 bases between. CDR3 sequence: CASSLTARDEQYF. CDR3 in DNA: TGTGCCAGCAGCTTAACAGCTCGGGACGAGCAGTACTTC.

This rearrangement joins TRBV5-1 to TRBJ2-1, with D perhaps being TRBD1 or TRBD2 (5 bases each). Germline V gene lookup returns CDR1 SGHRS and CDR2 YFSETQ. V lost 0 bases and J lost 9, with 16 bases in between. CDR3 length equals 15 residues. The CDR3 region is CASSLGGAREVEQFF. The CDR3, as DNA: TGCGCCAGCAGCTTGGGAGGGGCTCGAGAGGTTGAGCAGTTCTTC.

This rearrangement joins TRBV9 to TRBJ2-1; 9 bases agree with TRBD2. J lost 9 bases, V lost 2 bases, and 12 bases had no gene match. Germline V gene sequence: CDR1 SGDLS, CDR2 YYNGEE. This CDR3 is 16 amino acids long. In nucleotides, the CDR3 is TGTGCCAGCAGCGTCTCAGGGCTAGCGGGAAGTAGTGAGCAGTTCTTC. Translation gives CASSVSGLAGSSEQFF.

The J gene is TRBJ2-7, the V gene TRBV6-5; a weak D match, TRBD2 (6 bases). CDR1 MNHEY and CDR2 SVGAGI come from the germline V gene. The CDR3 is 13 residues long. The CDR3 DNA sequence: TGTGCGACCACCGGGACTCTCTCCTACGAGCAGTACTTC. Translation: CATTGTLSYEQYF.

This chain links TRBV28 with TRBJ2-2; TRBD2 is a possible D gene (5 bases). This CDR3 is 13 amino acids long. From germline, CDR1 is MDHEN and CDR2 SYDVKM. V lost 8 bases to trimming and J lost 4 bases, with 11 bases between them. The CDR3 bases are TGTGCCAGCGAGAGGGCAGTCACCGGGGAGCTGTTTTTT. Translation: CASERAVTGELFF. The full variable domain, rest sourced from reference TRBV28 and TRBJ2-2, is DVKVTQSSRYLVKRTGEKVFLECVQDMDHENMFWYRQDPGLGLRLIYFSYDVKMKEKGDIPEGYSVSREKKERFSLILESASTNQTSMYLCASERAVTGELFFGEGSRLTVL.

V and J are TRBV10-3 and TRBJ2-5; a weak D match, TRBD1 (6 bases). The ends were cut back, 8 bases at V and 3 bases at J, with 13 bases in the middle. This CDR3 is built from 13 residues. Germline V gives CDR1 ENHRY, CDR2 SYGVKD. CDR3 DNA: TGTGCCATCCAGACAGGCCCCAAAGAGACCCAGTACTTC. Protein sequence: CAIQTGPKETQYF.

The gene calls are TRBV4-1 and TRBJ2-1, with 7 positions matching TRBD2. This CDR3 region has 15 residues. The germline V gene encodes CDR1 MGHRA and CDR2 YSYEKL. V gave up 4 bases and J gave up 2 bases; unmatched junction bases: 5. CDR3 sequence: CASSRAGTTYNEQFF. For the CDR3, the DNA is TGCGCCAGCAGCCGAGCGGGAACGACCTACAATGAGCAGTTCTTC.

The sample holds one count of this clone. The genes are TRBV5-1 and TRBJ2-1, with D possibly being TRBD1 (5 bases). Germline loops: CDR1 SGHRS, CDR2 YFSETQ. There are 15 residues in the CDR3. V was pared by 2 bases and J by 1 base, with 10 bases between. The CDR3 loop is CASSFIGESYNEQFF. In DNA, the CDR3 is TGCGCCAGCAGCTTCATAGGGGAATCCTACAATGAGCAGTTCTTC. The complete variable domain, with remaining parts taken from reference TRBV5-1 and TRBJ2-1, reads KAGVTQTPRYLIKTRGQQVTLSCSPISGHRSVSWYQQTPGQGLQFLFEYFSETQRNKGNFPGRFSGRQFSNSRSEMNVSTLELGDSALYLCASSFIGESYNEQFFGPGTRLTVL.